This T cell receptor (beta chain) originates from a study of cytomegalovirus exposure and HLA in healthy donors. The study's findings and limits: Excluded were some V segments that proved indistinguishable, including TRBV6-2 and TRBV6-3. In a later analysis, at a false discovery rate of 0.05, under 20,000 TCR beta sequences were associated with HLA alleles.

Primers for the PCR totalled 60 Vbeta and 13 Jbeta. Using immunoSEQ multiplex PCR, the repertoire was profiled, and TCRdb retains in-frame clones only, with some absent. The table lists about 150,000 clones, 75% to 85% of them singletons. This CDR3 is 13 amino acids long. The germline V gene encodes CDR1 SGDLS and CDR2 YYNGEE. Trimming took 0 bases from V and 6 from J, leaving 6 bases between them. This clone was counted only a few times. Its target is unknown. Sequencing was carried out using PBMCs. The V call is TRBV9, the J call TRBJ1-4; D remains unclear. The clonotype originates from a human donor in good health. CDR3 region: CASSVDGYEKLFF. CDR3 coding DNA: TGTGCCAGCAGCGTAGACGGGTATGAAAAACTGTTTTTT. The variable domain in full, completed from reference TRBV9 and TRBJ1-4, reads DSGVTQTPKHLITATGQRVTLRCSPRSGDLSVYWYQQSLDQGLQFLIQYYNGEERAKGNILERFSAQQFPDLHSELNLSSLELGDSALYFCASSVDGYEKLFFGSGTQLSVL.